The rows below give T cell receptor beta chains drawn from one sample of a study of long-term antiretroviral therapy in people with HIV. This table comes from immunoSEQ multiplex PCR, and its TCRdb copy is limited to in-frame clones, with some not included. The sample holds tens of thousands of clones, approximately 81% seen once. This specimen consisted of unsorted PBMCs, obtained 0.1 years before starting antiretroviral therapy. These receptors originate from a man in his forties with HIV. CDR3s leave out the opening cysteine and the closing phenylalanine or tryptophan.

cdr3_aa: ASTRIVGEQF
v_call: TRBV7-2

cdr3_aa: ASGDTYYSYEQY
v_call: TRBV27

cdr3_aa: ASSQGGDRGRNSPLH
v_call: TRBV4-2

cdr3_aa: ASSETGHKNIQY
v_call: TRBV25-1

cdr3_aa: ASSVAGSYEQY
v_call: TRBV2

cdr3_aa: ASSLFMFTPGTGELF
v_call: TRBV5-6

cdr3_aa: ANRTGDSPLH
v_call: TRBV11-2

cdr3_aa: ASRTGTNYNEQF
v_call: TRBV28

cdr3_aa: ASSIRTGRVETQY
v_call: TRBV19

cdr3_aa: ASSSGQERWNAETQY
v_call: TRBV7-9

cdr3_aa: GGGAGHTEAF
v_call: TRBV29-1

cdr3_aa: SARRGNTIY
v_call: TRBV20-1

cdr3_aa: ASSLLQGGTDTQY
v_call: TRBV4-3

cdr3_aa: ASSTDPRELF
v_call: TRBV19

cdr3_aa: ASSFPQLNTEAF
v_call: TRBV28

cdr3_aa: ASSPDDYGYT
v_call: TRBV2

cdr3_aa: ASTPGAGGEAF
v_call: TRBV5-1

cdr3_aa: ASSRGHTEAF
v_call: TRBV28

cdr3_aa: ASSPHGEGEQY
v_call: TRBV5-1

cdr3_aa: SVLSPQETQY
v_call: TRBV29-1

cdr3_aa: ASATGVLGYT
v_call: TRBV19

cdr3_aa: ASSPLVRSVDTQY
v_call: TRBV5-1

cdr3_aa: ASSSEETGYLNEQF
v_call: TRBV4-3

cdr3_aa: ASSLGEGETQY
v_call: TRBV11-3

cdr3_aa: ASSQDASGTANEKLF
v_call: TRBV4-2

cdr3_aa: ASSYGSTEQY
v_call: TRBV6-5

cdr3_aa: ATSPRYSYEQY
v_call: TRBV19